Presented here are 18 T cell receptor beta chains from one specimen sequenced in a study of B cell selection in AIRE deficiency. Clones were sequenced by immunoSEQ multiplex PCR, and TCRdb holds only the in-frame ones, with some missing. The data show some 25,000 clones, about 90% seen once. Regulatory T cells were sorted as CD4+CD25hiCD127low/negative cells. Sequencing input: CD4+CD25+ Tregs sorted from PBMCs. These TCRs come from a human donor in good health.

The count of this clone is one. The gene calls are TRBV9 and TRBJ1-6; no reliable D call. CDR3 length: 13 residues. The germline V gene encodes CDR1 SGDLS and CDR2 YYNGEE. With 4 bases removed from V and 8 bases from J, the gap between germline ends came to 10 bases. CDR3 residues: CASSSRWDSPLHF. CDR3 coding DNA: TGTGCCAGCAGCTCCCGCTGGGATTCACCCCTCCACTTT.

V usage is TRBV15 and J usage is TRBJ2-7, with D perhaps matching TRBD1 or TRBD2 (5 bases each). This CDR3 is built from 16 residues. The ends were cut back, 3 bases at V and 2 bases at J, with 17 bases in the middle. Germline V gene lookup returns CDR1 LNHNV and CDR2 YYDKDF (reference sequence). The CDR3 sequence is CATSRGLGRDPYEQYF. In nucleotides, the CDR3 is TGTGCCACCAGCAGGGGATTGGGCAGGGACCCCTACGAGCAGTACTTC.

V gene TRBV7-3 combines with J gene TRBJ2-1; TRBD2 agrees at 9 bases. There are 15 residues in the CDR3. Germline values: CDR1 SGHTA, CDR2 FQGTGA. Trimming cost V 5 bases and J 9 bases; bases outside gene matches: 11. Written as DNA, the CDR3 is TGTGCCAGCAGCCCGGATCTGCGGGGGGGCCCTGAGCAGTTCTTC. Protein: CASSPDLRGGPEQFF.

In this sample, this clone turned up once. The genes are TRBV7-2 and TRBJ1-6; no reliable D call. Germline CDR1 reads SGHTA; CDR2 reads FQGNSA. The germline V and J ends were trimmed by 5 bases and 7 bases, with 6 bases remaining between them. CDR3 length: 12 residues. Written as DNA, the CDR3 is TGTGCCAGCAGCCTACACAATTCACCCCTCCACTTT. Translation: CASSLHNSPLHF.

V gene TRBV5-1 combines with J gene TRBJ2-3; 8 positions match TRBD2. CDR1 is SGHRS, CDR2 YFSETQ, per germline. J lost 2 bases, V lost 0 bases, and 14 bases had no gene match. The CDR3 spans 19 residues. CDR3 sequence reads: CASSLAVVSGGENTDTQYF. The DNA for the CDR3 is TGCGCCAGCAGCTTGGCGGTGGTCAGCGGGGGAGAAAACACAGATACGCAGTATTTT. The variable domain in full, with the rest retrieved from reference TRBV5-1 and TRBJ2-3, is KAGVTQTPRYLIKTRGQQVTLSCSPISGHRSVSWYQQTPGQGLQFLFEYFSETQRNKGNFPGRFSGRQFSNSRSEMNVSTLELGDSALYLCASSLAVVSGGENTDTQYFGPGTRLTVL.

This rearrangement joins TRBV18 to TRBJ2-2; tentative D call: TRBD2 (6 bases). There are 16 residues in the CDR3. The V gene's germline CDR1 is KGHSH and CDR2 LQKENI. V lost 0 bases and J 2 bases, leaving 10 bases between the germline ends. CDR3 bases: TGTGCCAGCTCACCACCGTGGGGGACTAACACCGGGGAGCTGTTTTTT. Translating gives CASSPPWGTNTGELFF.

This clone was seen just once. The chain combines TRBV6-5 with TRBJ1-6, with 11 bases lining up with TRBD1. The CDR3 spans 15 residues. Germline lookup yields CDR1 MNHEY and CDR2 SVGAGI. V shed 6 bases and J 9 bases; nucleotides not matched to a gene: 7. Written as DNA, the CDR3 is TGTGCCAGCAGGGGGGACAGGGGGATGGTTTCACCCCTCCACTTT. This sequence encodes CASRGDRGMVSPLHF.

This chain joins TRBV5-1 and TRBJ1-4; D might be TRBD1 (5 bases). Germline assignment: CDR1 SGHRS and CDR2 YFSETQ. CDR3 size: 14 residues. Trimming removed 0 bases at V and 6 bases at J, with 9 bases between. The CDR3 loop is CASSLEGPDEKLFF. The CDR3 nucleotides read TGCGCCAGCAGCTTGGAGGGACCCGATGAAAAACTGTTTTTT.

V is TRBV5-6 and J is TRBJ1-2; tentative D call: TRBD1 (5 bases). The CDR3 is made up of 15 amino acids. Trimming stripped 3 bases from V and 5 bases from J, with 17 bases between. Germline V gene sequence: CDR1 SGHDT, CDR2 YYEEEE. The DNA of the CDR3 is TGTGCCAGCAGCTGGGGCCCACCGGGATCTTATGGCTACACCTTC. Translation: CASSWGPPGSYGYTF.

The V and J genes are TRBV29-1 and TRBJ2-3; D remains unclear. CDR3 length equals 15 residues. V lost 4 bases and J lost 4, with 18 bases in between. Germline V gene data show CDR1 as SQVTM and CDR2 as ANQGSEA. In DNA form, the CDR3 reads TGCAGCGTTGGGTCGTGGCTCAGTTCGGCAGATACGCAGTATTTT. Its protein product is CSVGSWLSSADTQYF.

The table lists this clone with a count of one. This rearrangement joins TRBV5-5 to TRBJ1-5; D is ambiguous. CDR3 length: 14 residues. V lost 1 base to trimming and J lost 1 base, with 6 bases between them. CDR1 is SGHKS, CDR2 YYEKEE, per germline (reference sequence). The CDR3 protein is CASSLSRSNQPQHF. CDR3 in DNA: TGTGCCAGCAGCTTGTCCAGAAGCAATCAGCCCCAGCATTTT.

The gene calls are TRBV10-3 and TRBJ1-4; D gene unclear. Germline V gives CDR1 ENHRY, CDR2 SYGVKD. The CDR3 has 14 residues. V was pared by 4 bases and J by 0 bases, with 6 bases between. The CDR3 is CAISADSTNEKLFF. As DNA, the CDR3 is TGTGCCATCAGTGCAGATTCAACTAATGAAAAACTGTTTTTT.

The J gene is TRBJ2-4, the V gene TRBV23-1; D not resolved. TRBV23-1 is reported as an ORF; its role is uncertain. The V and J ends lost 4 bases and 0 bases respectively, with 10 bases between them. The CDR3 spans 15 residues. This CDR3 reads CASSPQKVAKNIQYF. CDR3 DNA sequence: TGCGCCAGCAGTCCTCAAAAAGTAGCCAAAAACATTCAGTACTTC.

V usage is TRBV4-3 and J usage is TRBJ2-2; D not resolved. CDR1 is LGHNA, CDR2 YSLEER, per germline. Trimming took 4 bases from V and 8 from J, leaving 8 bases between them. The CDR3 is 12 residues long. In DNA, the CDR3 is TGCGCCAGCAGCCGAATACTTGGGGAGCTGTTTTTT. Its protein product is CASSRILGELFF.

The rearrangement joins TRBV5-1 to TRBJ1-1; D is ambiguous. The V and J ends lost 2 bases and 3 bases respectively, with 8 bases between them. Per germline, CDR1 SGHRS and CDR2 YFSETQ. The CDR3 runs 13 residues. CDR3: CASSFEWHTEAFF. DNA of the CDR3: TGCGCCAGCAGCTTCGAGTGGCACACTGAAGCTTTCTTT.

The CDR3 sequence: CASSLEGHTEAFF. DNA for the CDR3: TGCGCCAGCAGCTTGGAAGGGCACACTGAAGCTTTCTTT. The chain is built from TRBV5-1 and TRBJ1-1; the D is unclear. V lost 0 bases and J lost 3, with 6 bases in between. The CDR3 extends over 13 amino acids. Per the germline V gene, CDR1 is SGHRS and CDR2 is YFSETQ.

The rearrangement links TRBV18 to TRBJ2-3; the D gene is possibly TRBD2 (5 bases). Germline CDR1 reads KGHSH; CDR2 reads LQKENI. The CDR3 is 17 residues long. V was shortened by 1 base and J by 2 bases, with 16 bases between the two germline ends. The CDR3 nucleotides are TGTGCCAGCTCACCACTCGGACTTCTTCCCAACACAGATACGCAGTATTTT. Protein: CASSPLGLLPNTDTQYF.

V gene TRBV29-1 combines with J gene TRBJ1-4; D is unclear. This CDR3 is 11 amino acids long. V was cut by 7 bases and J by 7 bases, with 10 bases left in between. Germline CDR1 is SQVTM and CDR2 is ANQGSEA. The CDR3, as DNA: TGCAGCGCCGGATTAAGTGAAAAACTGTTTTTT. Translation: CSAGLSEKLFF.